This TCR beta chain was recovered during a study of T cell changes during pregnancy in multiple sclerosis. The protocol was immunoSEQ multiplex PCR, while the TCRdb copy is restricted to in-frame clones and leaves out a portion. The sample holds around 88,000 clones; 90% to 95% are singletons and the top ten take roughly 2.5%. The length of the CDR3 is 13 residues. Trimming removed 6 bases from V and 0 bases from J, with 9 bases in between. CDR1 is SNHLY and CDR2 is FYNNEI in the germline V gene. This TCR was recovered from a female donor with multiple sclerosis, enrolled in a pregnancy study. Sequencing was performed on peripheral blood, taken in the first trimester of pregnancy. The gene calls are TRBV2 and TRBJ2-7; D is possibly TRBD1 (6 bases). Written as DNA, the CDR3 is TGTGCCAGCAGCAGGGGCTTCTCCTACGAGCAGTACTTC. Amino acids: CASSRGFSYEQYF.